The next 6 T cell receptor beta chains were all read from a single sample in a study of T cells in narcolepsy. TCRdb keeps only in-frame clones here, not all; method: immunoSEQ multiplex PCR. The sample records over 15,000 clones, 65% to 90% being singletons. What was sequenced was memory (CD45RA-) CD4+ T cells from blood. Receptor source: a human donor in good health.

This rearrangement joins TRBV29-1 to TRBJ2-1; 14 positions match TRBD2. The CDR3 sequence is 13 residues long. Germline CDR1 and CDR2: SQVTM and ANQGSEA. With 8 bases clipped from V and 8 bases from J, the junction kept 5 bases outside the gene matches. The CDR3 loop reads CSSGLAGAHEQFF. The CDR3 DNA reads as TGCAGCTCGGGACTAGCGGGAGCCCATGAGCAGTTCTTC.

This clone was observed a single time. The V and J genes are TRBV4-3 and TRBJ1-2, with 7 positions matching TRBD1. Germline V gene data show CDR1 as LGHNA and CDR2 as YSLEER. The V segment lost 0 bases and the J segment 7 bases; nucleotides outside the gene matches: 5. This CDR3 contains 14 residues. The CDR3 DNA follows: TGCGCCAGCAGCCAAGAAACAGGGGCGGCTGGCTACACCTTC. Its translation is CASSQETGAAGYTF.

The rearrangement links TRBV5-5 to TRBJ1-4, with D possibly matching TRBD1 (5 bases). There are 12 residues in the CDR3. V was pared by 1 base and J by 8 bases, with 6 bases between. CDR1 is SGHKS, CDR2 YYEKEE, per germline (reference sequence). The CDR3 coding sequence is TGTGCCAGCAGCTTGCGGGGGGAAAAACTGTTTTTT. Its protein product is CASSLRGEKLFF.

The V call is TRBV4-2, the J call TRBJ2-5, with 10 nucleotides matching TRBD2. This CDR3 is 18 amino acids long. Germline V gene lookup returns CDR1 LGHNA and CDR2 YNFKEQ. After removal of 0 bases from V and 4 bases from J, the junction contained 11 bases not matched to a gene. CDR3 nucleotides: TGTGCCAGCAGCCAAGACTCGACTAGCGGGTACACAAGAGAGACCCAGTACTTC. Translating it yields CASSQDSTSGYTRETQYF.

The J gene is TRBJ2-1, the V gene TRBV7-9; 10 positions agree with TRBD2. The V and J ends lost 1 base and 4 bases, in that order; junction bases with no gene match: 7. Per germline, CDR1 SEHNR and CDR2 FQNEAQ (reference sequence). The CDR3 totals 17 residues. The CDR3 spells CASSLDTSGAGYNEQFF. The CDR3 DNA follows: TGTGCCAGCAGCTTAGATACTAGCGGGGCGGGGTACAATGAGCAGTTCTTC.

The chain couples TRBV2 to TRBJ2-7, with TRBD2 identical over 13 bases. Germline lookup yields CDR1 SNHLY and CDR2 FYNNEI. The CDR3 length is 15 residues. J lost 6 bases, V lost 4 bases, and 6 bases had no gene match. The CDR3, as DNA: TGTGCCAGCAGTGGAGGACTAGCGGGGGAAAGCGAGCAGTACTTC. Translated, it gives CASSGGLAGESEQYF.